This entry features one T cell receptor (beta chain) sequence. The antigen is undetermined. Researchers made TCR beta libraries by using iRepertoire HTBI primers and running Arm-PCR on CDR3 regions. As originally analysed: Analysis of the samples identified roughly 62 TRBV and around 13 TRBJ segments. TCRdb re-analysed the multiplex PCR reads in MiXCR, keeping a single row per CDR3 protein. V and J calls and clone size were set by TCRdb, not the authors. Altogether a few hundred thousand distinct CDR3 sequences are present, roughly a quarter being singletons, with the ten largest covering roughly a quarter. Losses at the gene ends were 6 bases for V and 0 bases for J; bases not matched to a gene: 11. The germline CDR1 and CDR2 sequences are SQVTM and ANQGSEA. The CDR3 sequence is 15 residues long. This sample is drawn from a study of regulatory T cells in long-lasting Graves disease. Time point indicated: persistent/refractory GD, antithyroid drugs over 5 years with positive TRAb. The TCR library was made from RNA that had been extracted from PBMCs in TRIzol.

Points from the study as a whole: A greater number of public clonotypes (approximately 2,700) was shared by persistent patients than by new patients (roughly 930). Persistent disease was characterized by preferential usage of TRBV28, TRBJ1-2 and TRBJ2-5.

This receptor was obtained from a female donor with Graves disease. The material sequenced was peripheral blood mononuclear cells (PBMCs), taken when the disease was refractory, from a patient treated with antithyroid drugs. The chain combines TRBV29-1 with TRBJ2-7; 7 bases are shared with TRBD2. As DNA, the CDR3 is TGCAGCGTAATAATAGCGGGTTCACCCTCCTACGAGCAGTACTTC. Its protein is CSVIIAGSPSYEQYF.